The subject of this entry is one T cell receptor beta chain. Its antigen is still unknown. Base qualities are not at hand, and no much larger clone is one base apart. Library creation used 5' RACE. The sequencer was an Illumina HiSeq 2500. The second PCR ran for roughly 7 to 12 cycles and used a J-beta primer mix along with a sample-barcoded 5' primer. A template-switch 5' adaptor carrying 12 random nucleotides introduced a unique molecular identifier onto each TCR beta cDNA molecule. At least 2.5 million CDR3-containing paired-end reads were obtained from each sample. First-strand cDNA synthesis was performed from all RNA using the Mint cDNA synthesis kit, with priming by a TRBC-specific oligonucleotide. Following uracil-DNA glycosylase treatment, a first 18-cycle PCR with universal primers M1SS and BC2_uni_R was performed on all cDNA. Per the source publication's procedure: Each sample was normalized by randomly selecting 1 million high-quality reads, each carrying a distinct molecular identifier. Reads with shared molecular identifiers were discarded instead of being binned into consensus sequences. MiTCR, with a Q25 quality threshold and the strictest error-elimination algorithm, was used for CDR3 identification, clonotype clustering and error correction. A nonparametric unseen species model using Euler transformation provided a lower-bound estimate of total TCR beta diversity. TCRdb redid the processing of the public reads, applying fastp at Q25 and MiXCR, and retained in-frame beta chains. Rows matching on CDR3 protein sequence are summarized as one entry with the most common DNA and genes. In this record, the V and J calls reflect TCRdb's handling and not the investigators' own analysis. The sample yields about 1.4 million distinct CDR3 sequences; approximately 59% were counted once. Clones ranked in the top ten supply 6.5% to 8% of the sample.

This specimen belongs to a study of blood T cells in healthy people across ages (dated by TCRdb to the mid-2010s). About the full investigation: In model experiments, template switching captured about one uniquely barcoded TCR beta cDNA molecule for every two T cells. The donors were divided into four age groups: young (average approximately 16 years), middle-aged (approximately 41), aged (around 59) and long-lived (about 84). Two additional independent replicas of 1 million unique cDNA reads from the same blood draw were analyzed for two donors (one aged 18 to 30 and one aged 80 or older). Using deep sequencing normalized with unique cDNA molecular identifiers, the study measured how TCR beta repertoire diversity changes with age. To avoid experimental bias, donors of different ages were spread randomly across the sequencing lanes. The paper's findings and limits, for the study overall: Observed TCR beta diversity per million T cells fell roughly linearly with age, and a significant reduction was already apparent by age about 36. Bulk unsorted PBMC profiling prevented conclusive comparison of naive and antigen-experienced compartments. Estimates of total diversity based on one million sequenced T cells were regarded as lower bounds and as underestimates. Compared with the aged group, more naive CD4+ T cells, fewer expanded clones and increased TCR diversity were shown by the long-lived group, suggesting age selection. Observed TCR beta diversity correlated strongly with the percentage of naive T cells measured by flow cytometry. Donor CMV infection status was unknown, potentially confounding age-related changes in expanded clonotypes.

The donors were roughly 38 Caucasian individuals from Russia, aged roughly 6 to 100 years, who were systemically healthy. Each donor gave 8 to 10 milliliters of peripheral blood, collected into EDTA-treated Vacutainer tubes. Ficoll-Paque density-gradient centrifugation was used to isolate PBMCs, with at least 6 million per sample. Trizol reagent was used to extract total RNA from the PBMCs, yielding at least 6 micrograms per sample. The percentages of naive CD45RAhigh/CD27high T cells were determined by flow cytometry on a PBMC aliquot from every donor. Counted from cysteine to phenylalanine, this CDR3 has 14 amino acids. The entry retains the CDR3 DNA only, 42 bases that are in frame from base 1. From a lookup of the germline V gene, CDR1 and CDR2 are MGHRA and YSYEKL. At the junction V is shortened by 1 base and J by 7 bases, with 11 bases in between.

The sequenced sample consisted of blood. This TCR was recovered from a young man in good health. The chain employs TRBV4-1 and TRBJ1-5, with no D gene named confidently. This receptor has the CDR3 CASSQVSGSQPQHF. Read as DNA, the sequence is TGCGCCAGCAGCCAAGTATCGGGGTCCCAGCCCCAGCATTTT.